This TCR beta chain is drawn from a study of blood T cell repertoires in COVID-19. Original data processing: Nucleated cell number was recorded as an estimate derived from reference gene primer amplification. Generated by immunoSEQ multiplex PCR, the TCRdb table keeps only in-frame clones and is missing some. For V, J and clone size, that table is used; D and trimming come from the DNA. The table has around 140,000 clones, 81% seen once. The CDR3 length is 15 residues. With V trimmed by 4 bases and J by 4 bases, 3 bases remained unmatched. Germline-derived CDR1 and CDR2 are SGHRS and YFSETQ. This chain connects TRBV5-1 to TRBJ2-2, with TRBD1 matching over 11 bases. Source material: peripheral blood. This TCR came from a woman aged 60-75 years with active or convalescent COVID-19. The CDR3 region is CASSLGQGVTGELFF. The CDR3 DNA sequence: TGCGCCAGCAGCCTGGGACAGGGGGTCACCGGGGAGCTGTTTTTT.